The sequence of this T cell receptor (beta chain) was determined in a study of T cells in tuberculosis. Study-wide background: The T cells targeted glucose monomycolate, a mycobacterial lipid, via CD1B. The study's findings and limits: Some low-affinity tetramer-binding T cells may be absent from this sample.

TCRdb keeps only in-frame clones here, not all; method: immunoSEQ multiplex PCR. In the table there are approximately 100,000 clones, roughly 90% of which are singletons. V shed 4 bases and J shed 3 bases, with 15 bases lying between them. Per germline, CDR1 MNHNS and CDR2 SASEGT. The CDR3 covers 15 residues. Cells were sorted from thawed PBMC rested overnight and stained with GMM-loaded CD1B tetramer, viability dye and anti-CD3. C32 glucose monomycolate from Rhodococcus equi was loaded onto the CD1B tetramers. This clone was counted once. Sequenced sample: CD1b-GMM tetramer-negative cells sorted from PBMCs. The sequence came from an adult woman with latent tuberculosis. The V gene is TRBV6-1, the J gene TRBJ1-1; D unresolved. The CDR3 reads CASSVSRKVYTEAFF. CDR3 sequence (DNA): TGTGCCAGCAGTGTATCCAGGAAGGTTTACACTGAAGCTTTCTTT.